Below are 20 T cell receptor beta chains sequenced from a single sample in a study of blood T cell repertoires in COVID-19. Clones were sequenced by immunoSEQ multiplex PCR, and TCRdb holds only the in-frame ones, with some missing. Here the sample spans 200,000 or so clones, around four fifths being singletons. Material for sequencing was peripheral blood. All receptors come from a man aged 60-69 years with COVID-19, enrolled during active disease.

This clone was counted once. The chain is built from TRBV29-1 and TRBJ2-6, with a tentative D call TRBD2 (5 bases). Germline assignment: CDR1 SQVTM and CDR2 ANQGSEA. The CDR3 length is 14 residues. Trimming removed 3 bases from V and 0 bases from J, with 6 bases in between. The CDR3 is CSVDGISGANVLTF. The CDR3 coding sequence is TGCAGCGTTGACGGGATCTCTGGGGCCAACGTCCTGACTTTC.

The chain is built from TRBV7-2 and TRBJ2-7; 7 bases match TRBD1. This CDR3 is 14 amino acids long. From germline, CDR1 is SGHTA and CDR2 FQGNSA. The ends lost 6 bases at V and 2 bases at J; junction bases unmatched: 7. The CDR3 DNA reads TGTGCCAGCAGGATAGTAGGGACAGCCTACGAGCAGTACTTC. Protein product: CASRIVGTAYEQYF.

The chain joins TRBV5-4 to TRBJ1-1, with 7 bases fitting TRBD1. The germline CDR1 and CDR2 sequences are SGHNT and YYREEE (reference sequence). V trimming: 4 bases; J trimming: 1 base; junction bases outside the gene matches: 10. The CDR3 totals 16 residues. CDR3: CASSRGGPGTNTEAFF. The CDR3 DNA sequence: TGTGCCAGCAGCCGAGGGGGCCCGGGAACGAACACTGAAGCTTTCTTT. Using reference TRBV5-4 and TRBJ1-1 for the parts outside the CDR3, the full variable domain is ETGVTQSPTHLIKTRGQQVTLRCSSQSGHNTVSWYQQALGQGPQFIFQYYREEENGRGNFPPRFSGLQFPNYSSELNVNALELDDSALYLCASSRGGPGTNTEAFFGQGTRLTVV.

The chain employs TRBV5-1 and TRBJ2-3, with no clear D. Trimming cost V 3 bases and J 5 bases, with 4 bases left between them. This CDR3 has 11 amino acids. Germline CDR1 SGHRS, CDR2 YFSETQ. The CDR3 DNA follows: TGCGCCAGCAGCTCAGAAGATACGCAGTATTTT. Amino acids: CASSSEDTQYF.

The CDR3 DNA reads as TGTGCCAGCAGTTACCAAAGAGGCACTGAAGCTTTCTTT. It encodes CASSYQRGTEAFF. This chain joins TRBV6-5 and TRBJ1-1; D not resolved. This CDR3 contains 13 residues. Trimming removed 2 bases from V and 4 bases from J, with 8 bases in between. Looked up from germline, CDR1 is MNHEY and CDR2 is SVGAGI.

In its sample, this clone was seen a few times. The chain employs TRBV5-1 and TRBJ1-2; D ambiguous. Germline loops: CDR1 SGHRS, CDR2 YFSETQ. The CDR3 has 15 residues. V lost 0 bases and J lost 4, with 13 bases in between. The CDR3 DNA reads as TGCGCCAGCAGCTTGGATAGCAACGCACGCTATGGCTACACCTTC. Its translation: CASSLDSNARYGYTF.

This clone was picked up one time. This chain's CDR3 is CASSLRAGDAEQYF. The CDR3 nucleotides read TGTGCCAGCAGTTTAAGGGCAGGGGATGCCGAGCAGTACTTC. The J gene is TRBJ2-7, the V gene TRBV6-2 or TRBV6-3, with D possibly TRBD1 on 6 matching bases. Looked up from germline, CDR1 is MNHEY and CDR2 is SVGEGT. The CDR3 is 14 amino acids. V lost 4 bases to trimming and J lost 6 bases, with 16 bases between them.

The chain employs TRBV27 and TRBJ1-4, with D perhaps matching TRBD1 (6 bases). The CDR3 totals 14 residues. Germline V gene lookup returns CDR1 MNHEY and CDR2 SMNVEV (reference sequence). The V end was cut by 6 bases, the J end by 5 bases, with 13 bases between. The CDR3 DNA sequence: TGTGCCAGCAGAGGCAGGGACAAAAATGAAAAACTGTTTTTT. Translated: CASRGRDKNEKLFF.

The chain couples TRBV19 to TRBJ2-7, with TRBD1 matching over 9 bases. The junction had 11 bases not matched to a gene; V was cut back by 5 bases and J by 3 bases. Germline-derived CDR1 and CDR2 are LNHDA and SQIVND (reference sequence). The CDR3 runs 16 residues. The chain's CDR3 is CASSLGGGTGRYEQYF. The CDR3 DNA is TGTGCCAGTAGTCTCGGGGGAGGGACAGGGCGCTACGAGCAGTACTTC.

The V and J genes are TRBV2 and TRBJ1-2; 9 bases fit TRBD1. Germline CDR1 is SNHLY and CDR2 is FYNNEI. CDR3 length: 15 amino acids. The ends lost 7 bases at V and 6 bases at J; junction bases unmatched: 12. This CDR3 reads CASKGQGVVDDGYTF. The CDR3 DNA follows: TGTGCCAGCAAGGGACAGGGAGTGGTGGACGATGGCTACACCTTC. The full variable domain, in which reference TRBV2 and TRBJ1-2 provide the parts outside the CDR3, is EPEVTQTPSHQVTQMGQEVILRCVPISNHLYFYWYRQILGQKVEFLVSFYNNEISEKSEIFDDQFSVERPDGSNFTLKIRSTKLEDSAMYFCASKGQGVVDDGYTFGSGTRLTVV.

In DNA, the CDR3 is TGTGCCTGGAAGGTTTTCGGTGGGAGCTATGGCTACACCTTC. Residues: CAWKVFGGSYGYTF. The chain carries TRBV30 and TRBJ1-2, with D unclear. Deletions cut 4 bases from V and 4 bases from J, with 16 bases between. The CDR3 extends over 14 amino acids. Germline CDR1 reads GTSNPN; CDR2 reads SVGIG (reference sequence).

The gene calls are TRBV7-2 and TRBJ1-6; no clear D. Trimming took 5 bases from V and 0 from J, leaving 14 bases between them. Germline V lookup: CDR1 SGHTA, CDR2 FQGNSA. The length of the CDR3 is 17 residues. DNA for the CDR3: TGTGCCAGCAGCCAAAACCTACGGAGCTCCTATAATTCACCCCTCCACTTT. It yields the protein CASSQNLRSSYNSPLHF.

The V and J genes are TRBV5-6 and TRBJ2-2; the D gene is possibly TRBD2 (6 bases). The CDR3 sequence is 15 residues long. Germline V gene lookup returns CDR1 SGHDT and CDR2 YYEEEE. Trimming took 0 bases from V and 4 from J, leaving 10 bases between them. This chain's CDR3 is CASSLGRESTGELFF. The CDR3 DNA reads as TGTGCCAGCAGCTTGGGACGGGAGAGCACCGGGGAGCTGTTTTTT. The full variable domain, its missing parts supplied by reference TRBV5-6 and TRBJ2-2, is DAGVTQSPTHLIKTRGQQVTLRCSPKSGHDTVSWYQQALGQGPQFIFQYYEEEERQRGNFPDRFSGHQFPNYSSELNVNALLLGDSALYLCASSLGRESTGELFFGEGSRLTVL.

This rearrangement joins TRBV6-1 to TRBJ2-2; D might be TRBD2 (5 bases). This CDR3 has 16 residues. The V and J ends lost 6 bases and 5 bases respectively, with 19 bases between them. Per germline, CDR1 MNHNS and CDR2 SASEGT. CDR3 protein: CASREHPEERTGELFF. The DNA for the CDR3 is TGTGCCAGCAGGGAACACCCGGAGGAACGGACCGGGGAGCTGTTTTTT.

The V call is TRBV5-1, the J call TRBJ2-3; 7 nucleotides agree with TRBD2. With 4 bases clipped from V and 1 base from J, the junction kept 9 bases outside the gene matches. The CDR3 loop spans 16 amino acids. Germline CDR1 is SGHRS and CDR2 is YFSETQ. In nucleotides, the CDR3 is TGCGCCAGCAGCCTCAACACGGCGGGGGGCACAGATACGCAGTATTTT. Amino acids: CASSLNTAGGTDTQYF.

This clone was counted between two and nine times. The chain uses TRBV7-2 and TRBJ1-5; 8 bases match TRBD1. The ends lost 2 bases at V and 6 bases at J; junction bases unmatched: 3. Germline-derived CDR1 and CDR2 are SGHTA and FQGNSA. This CDR3 comprises 14 residues. The CDR3, as DNA: TGTGCCAGCAGCTTACCAGGGGGCATTCAGCCCCAGCATTTT. The encoded protein is CASSLPGGIQPQHF.

CDR3 in DNA: TGTGCCAGCAGGCCCCAAGGGACAGCCCCAGAGACCCAGTACTTC. Protein sequence: CASRPQGTAPETQYF. The chain joins TRBV2 to TRBJ2-5; 7 positions agree with TRBD1. This CDR3 region has 15 residues. Looked up from germline, CDR1 is SNHLY and CDR2 is FYNNEI. Unmatched junction bases numbered 11, after V lost 6 bases and J lost 4 bases.

This chain uses TRBV7-8 with TRBJ1-5; 9 positions agree with TRBD1. Germline V gene lookup returns CDR1 SGHVS and CDR2 FQNEAQ. The trim removed 2 bases at V and 0 bases at J, leaving 8 bases unmatched. The CDR3 totals 18 residues. This chain's CDR3 is CASSLKTGGTYSNQPQHF. CDR3 nucleotide sequence: TGTGCCAGCAGCTTAAAGACAGGGGGTACATATAGCAATCAGCCCCAGCATTTT.

This chain links TRBV27 with TRBJ1-1; D is perhaps TRBD1 (6 bases). Germline V gene lookup returns CDR1 MNHEY and CDR2 SMNVEV (reference sequence). The CDR3 is 11 amino acids. V was cut by 6 bases and J by 10 bases, with 12 bases left in between. The CDR3 loop is CASRTGEVAFF. The CDR3 region has the DNA TGTGCCAGCAGGACAGGTGAAGTAGCTTTCTTT.

The chain joins TRBV4-1 to TRBJ1-1, with TRBD1 as a possible D gene (6 bases). CDR1 and CDR2 (germline): MGHRA, YSYEKL. The CDR3 length is 13 residues. The V gene lost 5 bases and the J gene lost 1 base, with 8 bases spanning the gap. CDR3 loop: CASSYRENTEAFF. DNA for the CDR3: TGCGCCAGCAGCTACAGGGAGAACACTGAAGCTTTCTTT.